A single sample is the source of the 16 T cell receptor beta chains below, sequenced in a study of blood T cell repertoires in COVID-19. The protocol was immunoSEQ multiplex PCR, while the TCRdb copy is restricted to in-frame clones and leaves out a portion. The sample lists over 120,000 clones, around 87% occurring once. The sample was PBMCs or T cells enriched from blood (not recorded which). Source of these receptors: a man in his 60s who had recovered from COVID-19.

The chain carries TRBV28 and TRBJ1-2; the D gene is possibly TRBD1 (5 bases). Looked up from germline, CDR1 is MDHEN and CDR2 is SYDVKM. Between the trimmed V and J ends, which lost 2 bases and 4 bases, there was a span of 11 bases. This CDR3 has 14 residues. Here the CDR3 reads CASSLTGEIYGYTF. DNA for the CDR3: TGTGCCAGCAGTTTAACAGGCGAGATCTATGGCTACACCTTC.

On this clone: The same CDR3 arises from other DNA sequences in this sample as well. V and J are TRBV9 and TRBJ2-7; 13 bases line up with TRBD2. The CDR3 runs to 15 residues. Trimming removed 2 bases from V and 3 bases from J; junction bases left unmatched: 2. Germline V lookup: CDR1 SGDLS, CDR2 YYNGEE. CDR3 sequence reads: CASSVGTSGIYEQYF. The CDR3 nucleotides read TGTGCCAGCAGCGTCGGGACTAGCGGGATCTACGAGCAGTACTTC. Variable domain in full (rest from reference TRBV9 and TRBJ2-7): DSGVTQTPKHLITATGQRVTLRCSPRSGDLSVYWYQQSLDQGLQFLIQYYNGEERAKGNILERFSAQQFPDLHSELNLSSLELGDSALYFCASSVGTSGIYEQYFGPGTRLTVT.

The chain combines TRBV10-2 with TRBJ1-1; possible D gene TRBD1, 6 bases. This CDR3 is built from 14 residues. Trimming removed 8 bases at V and 5 bases at J, with 18 bases between. Germline V gene lookup returns CDR1 WSHSY and CDR2 SAAADI. CDR3 nucleotides: TGCGCCAGCTCCGATGGCAGGGGAGGGACTGAAGCTTTCTTT. As protein: CASSDGRGGTEAFF.

The chain combines TRBV3-1 (or the pseudogene TRBV3-2) with TRBJ1-2, with D perhaps TRBD1 (6 bases). Trimming removed 2 bases from V and 8 bases from J, with 15 bases in between. The CDR3 spans 14 residues. From germline, CDR1 is LGHDT and CDR2 YNNKEL (reference sequence). DNA of the CDR3: TGTGCCAGCAGCCAATCCCACAGGGTTGAAGGCTACACCTTC. Translating gives CASSQSHRVEGYTF.

This clone occurred once. The chain uses TRBV30 and TRBJ1-4; weak D call: TRBD1 (5 bases). The CDR3 spans 14 residues. Germline V gives CDR1 GTSNPN, CDR2 SVGIG (reference sequence). V gave up 0 bases and J gave up 5 bases, with 10 bases separating them. This chain's CDR3 is CAWSVGVGNEKLFF. DNA for the CDR3: TGTGCCTGGAGTGTAGGGGTGGGAAATGAAAAACTGTTTTTT.

In nucleotides, the CDR3 is TGCGCCAGCAGCTTGGGACAGTATTCGTCCTACAATGAGCAGTTCTTC. Its translation is CASSLGQYSSYNEQFF. This chain connects TRBV5-1 to TRBJ2-1; tentatively, D is TRBD1 (5 bases). V lost 0 bases and J 1 base, leaving 11 bases between the germline ends. The CDR3 length is 16 residues. Germline CDR1 reads SGHRS; CDR2 reads YFSETQ.

J is TRBJ2-7 and V is TRBV10-2; D unclear. There are 12 residues in the CDR3. Germline V gene sequence: CDR1 WSHSY, CDR2 SAAADI. V shed 5 bases and J shed 6 bases, with 11 bases lying between them. Written as DNA, the CDR3 is TGCGCCAGCAGTCCCGAGGTTCGCGAGCAGTACTTC. It yields the protein CASSPEVREQYF.

The rearrangement uses TRBV4-1 and TRBJ1-2, with 8 bases that match TRBD1. CDR3 size: 15 residues. Germline-derived CDR1 and CDR2 are MGHRA and YSYEKL. V trimming: 4 bases; J trimming: 6 bases; junction bases outside the gene matches: 10. Written as DNA, the CDR3 is TGCGCCAGCAGCCCCCACCGGGCAGGGGGCGATGGCTACACCTTC. It encodes CASSPHRAGGDGYTF.

This clone was observed once. The rearrangement links TRBV9 to TRBJ2-1; 10 bases align to TRBD1. In germline, CDR1 is SGDLS, CDR2 YYNGEE. The V gene end was trimmed by 2 bases and the J gene end by 5 bases; junction bases not matched to a gene: 7. The CDR3 totals 16 residues. CDR3 amino acids: CASSVRAGTGDNEQFF. CDR3 coding DNA: TGTGCCAGCAGCGTTAGGGCAGGGACAGGGGACAATGAGCAGTTCTTC.

The chain uses TRBV12-2 and TRBJ2-1; TRBD2 is the table's D call, not checked against the DNA. TRBV12-2 has pseudogene status. This CDR3 has 18 residues. The CDR3 region has the DNA TGTGCAAGCCCCGGCTTATGTCTAGCGGGAGGGCCCTGGTTCGAGCAGTTCTTC. Translation: CASPGLCLAGGPWFEQFF.

This clone was detected once. This rearrangement joins TRBV11-2 to TRBJ2-3, with a tentative D call TRBD1 (6 bases). The CDR3 has 17 amino acids. V was pared by 3 bases and J by 3 bases, with 19 bases between. Germline V gives CDR1 SGHAT, CDR2 FQNNGV. CDR3 in amino acids: CASSFRKTGSGTDTQYF. In DNA form, the CDR3 reads TGTGCCAGCAGCTTCAGAAAAACAGGGTCTGGGACAGATACGCAGTATTTT.

V is TRBV5-6 and J is TRBJ1-6, with a possible D match to TRBD1 (6 bases). This CDR3 has 14 amino acids. Germline V gives CDR1 SGHDT, CDR2 YYEEEE. Trimming took off 5 bases at V and 5 bases at J, with 11 bases between the two ends. The CDR3 spells CASRADRNNSPLHF. CDR3 bases: TGTGCCAGCAGGGCGGACAGAAATAATTCACCCCTCCACTTT.

The chain combines TRBV7-6 with TRBJ1-4, with D possibly being TRBD1 (5 bases). V lost 4 bases to trimming and J lost 8 bases, with 14 bases between them. This CDR3 contains 14 residues. Germline CDR1 and CDR2: SGHVS and FNYEAQ. CDR3 sequence reads: CASSSRVGLEKLFF. In DNA form, the CDR3 reads TGTGCCAGCAGCTCCAGGGTAGGGTTAGAAAAACTGTTTTTT.

This clone has just one count. The chain couples TRBV28 to TRBJ2-1, with TRBD2 matching over 7 bases. Germline trimming cut 3 bases from V and 5 bases from J; bases unmatched to any gene: 7. Looked up from germline, CDR1 is MDHEN and CDR2 is SYDVKM. The CDR3 consists of 15 residues. The CDR3 region has the DNA TGTGCCAGCAGTTTCCCTAGCGGTCTCCACAATGAGCAGTTCTTC. Its protein product is CASSFPSGLHNEQFF.

The chain combines TRBV14 with TRBJ2-7; TRBD1 agrees at 9 bases. The CDR3 sequence is 15 residues long. Germline CDR1 is SGHDN and CDR2 is FVKESK. The V gene end was trimmed by 2 bases and the J gene end by 5 bases; junction bases not matched to a gene: 7. CDR3 sequence: CASSQLNRGLNEQYF. The CDR3 region has the DNA TGTGCCAGCAGCCAACTCAACAGGGGGCTTAACGAGCAGTACTTC.

This chain uses TRBV6-5 with TRBJ1-6; maybe TRBD1 (6 bases). This CDR3 has 14 residues. Germline V gives CDR1 MNHEY, CDR2 SVGAGI. V was trimmed by 4 bases and J by 12 bases, leaving 16 bases between them. CDR3 bases: TGTGCCAGCAGTTTGCCAGGGGCCGCAGGACCCCTCCACTTT. Translation gives CASSLPGAAGPLHF.